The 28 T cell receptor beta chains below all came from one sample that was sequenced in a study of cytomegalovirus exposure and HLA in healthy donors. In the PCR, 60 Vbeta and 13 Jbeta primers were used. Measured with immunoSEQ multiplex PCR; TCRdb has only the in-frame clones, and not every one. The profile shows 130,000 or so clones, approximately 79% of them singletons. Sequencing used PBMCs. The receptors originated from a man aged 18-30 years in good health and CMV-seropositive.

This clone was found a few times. CDR3 in amino acids: CASSLGGLAYEQYF. In DNA, the CDR3 is TGTGCCAGCAGCTTAGGGGGACTAGCCTACGAGCAGTACTTC. The J gene is TRBJ2-7, the V gene TRBV7-2, with 8 nucleotides matching TRBD2. The CDR3 is made up of 14 amino acids. V lost 1 base and J lost 2; bases outside the gene matches: 1. Germline-derived CDR1 and CDR2 are SGHTA and FQGNSA.

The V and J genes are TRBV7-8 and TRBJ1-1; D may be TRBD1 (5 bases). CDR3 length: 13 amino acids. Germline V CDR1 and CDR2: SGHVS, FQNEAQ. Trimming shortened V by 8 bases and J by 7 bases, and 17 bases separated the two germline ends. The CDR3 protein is CASGKGYDSEAFF. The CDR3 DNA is TGTGCCAGCGGCAAGGGGTATGATAGTGAAGCTTTCTTT.

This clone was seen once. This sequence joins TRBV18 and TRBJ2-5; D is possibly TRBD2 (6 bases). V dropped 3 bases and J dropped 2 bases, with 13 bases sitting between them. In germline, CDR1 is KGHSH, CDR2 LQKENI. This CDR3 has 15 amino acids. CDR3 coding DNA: TGTGCCAGCTCACCTGGGGCTAGCGTACAAGAGACCCAGTACTTC. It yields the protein CASSPGASVQETQYF.

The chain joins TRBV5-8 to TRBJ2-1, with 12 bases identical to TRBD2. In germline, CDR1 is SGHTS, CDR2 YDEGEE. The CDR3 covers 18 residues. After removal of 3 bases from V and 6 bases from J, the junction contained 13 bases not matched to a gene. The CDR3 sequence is CASSSKGLAGRARNEQFF. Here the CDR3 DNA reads TGTGCCAGCAGCTCCAAAGGACTAGCGGGAAGGGCCCGCAATGAGCAGTTCTTC. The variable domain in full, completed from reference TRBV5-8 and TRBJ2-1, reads EAGVTQSPTHLIKTRGQQATLRCSPISGHTSVYWYQQALGLGLQFLLWYDEGEERNRGNFPPRFSGRQFPNYSSELNVNALELEDSALYLCASSSKGLAGRARNEQFFGPGTRLTVL.

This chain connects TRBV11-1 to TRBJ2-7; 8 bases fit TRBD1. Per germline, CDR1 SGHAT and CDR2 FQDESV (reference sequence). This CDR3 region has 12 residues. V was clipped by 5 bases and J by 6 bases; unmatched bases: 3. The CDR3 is CASSRQGFEQYF. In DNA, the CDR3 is TGTGCCAGCAGCCGACAGGGGTTCGAGCAGTACTTC.

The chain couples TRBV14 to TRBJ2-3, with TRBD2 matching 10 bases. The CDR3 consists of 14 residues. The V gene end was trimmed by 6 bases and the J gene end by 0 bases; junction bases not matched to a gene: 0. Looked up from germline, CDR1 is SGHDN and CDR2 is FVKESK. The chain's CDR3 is CASRTSGSTDTQYF. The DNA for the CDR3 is TGTGCCAGCAGGACTAGCGGGAGCACAGATACGCAGTATTTT.

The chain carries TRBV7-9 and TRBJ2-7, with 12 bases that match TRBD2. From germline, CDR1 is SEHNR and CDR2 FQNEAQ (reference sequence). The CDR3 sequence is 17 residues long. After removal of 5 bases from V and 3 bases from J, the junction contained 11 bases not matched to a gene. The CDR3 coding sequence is TGTGCCAGCAGCAAGCGGCCTAGCGGGAGGGCCCTCTACGAGCAGTACTTC. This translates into CASSKRPSGRALYEQYF.

The CDR3 nucleotides read TGTGCCACAAGACAGGGGGGAAAAAACATTCAGTACTTC. Protein product: CATRQGGKNIQYF. The chain carries TRBV15 and TRBJ2-4; 9 bases match TRBD1. With V trimmed by 9 bases and J by 4 bases, 4 bases remained unmatched. Germline assignment: CDR1 LNHNV and CDR2 YYDKDF (reference sequence). The CDR3 length is 13 residues.

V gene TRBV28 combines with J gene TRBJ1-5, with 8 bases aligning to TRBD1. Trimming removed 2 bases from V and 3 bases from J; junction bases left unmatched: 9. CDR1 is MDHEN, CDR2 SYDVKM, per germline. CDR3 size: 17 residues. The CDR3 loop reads CASSLDRGIFNNQPQHF. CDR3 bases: TGTGCCAGCAGTTTAGACAGGGGTATTTTTAACAATCAGCCCCAGCATTTT.

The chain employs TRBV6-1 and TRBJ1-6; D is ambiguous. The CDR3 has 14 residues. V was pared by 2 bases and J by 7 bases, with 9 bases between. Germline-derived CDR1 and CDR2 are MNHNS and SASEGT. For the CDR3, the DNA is TGTGCCAGCAGTGAAAATTGGAGCAATTCACCCCTCCACTTT. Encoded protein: CASSENWSNSPLHF.

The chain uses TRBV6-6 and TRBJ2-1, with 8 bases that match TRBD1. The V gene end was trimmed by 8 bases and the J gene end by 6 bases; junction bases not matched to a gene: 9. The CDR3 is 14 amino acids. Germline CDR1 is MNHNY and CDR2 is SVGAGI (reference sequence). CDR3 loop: CASSLRQGFNEQFF. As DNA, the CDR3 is TGTGCCAGCTCCCTCCGACAGGGGTTCAATGAGCAGTTCTTC.

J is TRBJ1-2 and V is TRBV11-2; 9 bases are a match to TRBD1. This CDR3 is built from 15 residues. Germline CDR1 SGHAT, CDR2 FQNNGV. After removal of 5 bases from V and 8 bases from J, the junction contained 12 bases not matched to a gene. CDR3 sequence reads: CASSPRVGQGYGYTF. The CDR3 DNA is TGTGCCAGCAGCCCCCGAGTCGGACAGGGGTACGGCTACACCTTC.

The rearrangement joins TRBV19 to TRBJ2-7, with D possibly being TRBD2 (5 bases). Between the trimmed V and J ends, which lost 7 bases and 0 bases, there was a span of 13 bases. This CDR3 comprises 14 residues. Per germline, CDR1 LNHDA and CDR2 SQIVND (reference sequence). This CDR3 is CASTPSGSSYEQYF. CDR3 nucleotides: TGTGCCAGTACACCGAGCGGAAGCTCCTACGAGCAGTACTTC.

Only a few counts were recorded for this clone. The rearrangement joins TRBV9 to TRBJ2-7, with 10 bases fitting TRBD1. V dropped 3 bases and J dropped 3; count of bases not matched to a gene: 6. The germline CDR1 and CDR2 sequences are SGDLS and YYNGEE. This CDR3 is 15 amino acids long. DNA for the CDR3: TGTGCCAGCAGCGCCGGACAGGGGGGGTTCTACGAGCAGTACTTC. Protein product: CASSAGQGGFYEQYF.

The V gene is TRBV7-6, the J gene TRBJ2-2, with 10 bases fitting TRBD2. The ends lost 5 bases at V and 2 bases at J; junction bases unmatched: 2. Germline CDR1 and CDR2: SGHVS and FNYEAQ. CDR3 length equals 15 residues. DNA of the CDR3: TGTGCCAGCAGCCGGACTAGCGGTAACACCGGGGAGCTGTTTTTT. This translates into CASSRTSGNTGELFF.

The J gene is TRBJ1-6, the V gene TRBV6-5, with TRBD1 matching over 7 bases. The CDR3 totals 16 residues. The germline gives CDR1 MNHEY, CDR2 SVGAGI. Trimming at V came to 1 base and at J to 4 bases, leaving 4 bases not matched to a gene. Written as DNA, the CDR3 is TGTGCCAGCAGTTACTTCCGGGGACAGTATAATTCACCCCTCCACTTT. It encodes CASSYFRGQYNSPLHF.

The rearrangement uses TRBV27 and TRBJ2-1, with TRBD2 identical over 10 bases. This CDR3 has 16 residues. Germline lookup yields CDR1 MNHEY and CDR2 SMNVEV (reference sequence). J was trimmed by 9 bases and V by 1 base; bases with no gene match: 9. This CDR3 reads CASSLWSLAGVVEQFF. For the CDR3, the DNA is TGTGCCAGCAGTTTATGGTCCCTAGCGGGAGTTGTTGAGCAGTTCTTC.

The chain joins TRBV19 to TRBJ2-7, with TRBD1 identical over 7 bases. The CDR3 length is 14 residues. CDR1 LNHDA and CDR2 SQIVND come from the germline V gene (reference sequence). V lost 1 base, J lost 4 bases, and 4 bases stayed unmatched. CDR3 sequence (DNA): TGTGCCAGTAGTATAGCAGGGGGTTTATACGAGCAGTACTTC. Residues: CASSIAGGLYEQYF. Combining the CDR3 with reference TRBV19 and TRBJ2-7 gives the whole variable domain DGGITQSPKYLFRKEGQNVTLSCEQNLNHDAMYWYRQDPGQGLRLIYYSQIVNDFQKGDIAEGYSVSREKKESFPLTVTSAQKNPTAFYLCASSIAGGLYEQYFGPGTRLTVT.

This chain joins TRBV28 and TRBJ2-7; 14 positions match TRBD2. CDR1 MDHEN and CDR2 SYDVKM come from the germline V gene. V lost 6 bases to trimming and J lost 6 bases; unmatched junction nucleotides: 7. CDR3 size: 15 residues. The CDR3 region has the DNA TGTGCCAGCAGGTGGGGACTAGCGGGAGAGGGCGAGCAGTACTTC. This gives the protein CASRWGLAGEGEQYF.

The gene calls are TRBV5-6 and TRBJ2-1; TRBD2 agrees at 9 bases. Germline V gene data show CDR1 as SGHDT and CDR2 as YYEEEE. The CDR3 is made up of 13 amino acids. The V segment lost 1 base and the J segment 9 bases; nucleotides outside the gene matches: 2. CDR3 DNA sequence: TGTGCCAGCAGCTTGCTAGCGGGATTTGAGCAGTTCTTC. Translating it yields CASSLLAGFEQFF. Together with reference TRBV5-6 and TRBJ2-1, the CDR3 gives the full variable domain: DAGVTQSPTHLIKTRGQQVTLRCSPKSGHDTVSWYQQALGQGPQFIFQYYEEEERQRGNFPDRFSGHQFPNYSSELNVNALLLGDSALYLCASSLLAGFEQFFGPGTRLTVL.

CDR3 sequence: CASSSGRELTGELFF. CDR3 bases: TGTGCCAGCAGCAGCGGAAGGGAATTGACCGGGGAGCTGTTTTTT. This chain links TRBV28 with TRBJ2-2; D is perhaps TRBD2 (5 bases). CDR1 MDHEN and CDR2 SYDVKM come from the germline V gene. V lost 6 bases and J 5 bases, leaving 16 bases between the germline ends. CDR3 size: 15 residues.

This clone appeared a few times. The CDR3 loop is CASSLPGTNQPQHF. CDR3 bases: TGTGCCAGCAGCCTTCCAGGCACGAATCAGCCCCAGCATTTT. The rearrangement joins TRBV5-4 to TRBJ1-5; D not resolved. CDR3 length equals 14 residues. V dropped 4 bases and J dropped 4 bases, with 12 bases sitting between them. Germline CDR1 reads SGHNT; CDR2 reads YYREEE (reference sequence).

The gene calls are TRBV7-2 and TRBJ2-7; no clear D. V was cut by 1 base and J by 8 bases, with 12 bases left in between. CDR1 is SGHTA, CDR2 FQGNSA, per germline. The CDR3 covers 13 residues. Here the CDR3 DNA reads TGTGCCAGCAGCTTAGGCCCAATAAGCCAGCAGTACTTC. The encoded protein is CASSLGPISQQYF.

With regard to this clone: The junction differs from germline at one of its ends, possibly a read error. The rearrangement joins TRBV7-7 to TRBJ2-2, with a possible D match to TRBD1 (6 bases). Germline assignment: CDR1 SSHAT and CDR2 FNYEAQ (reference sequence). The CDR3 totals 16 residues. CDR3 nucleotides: TGTGCTAGCAGCCTGGACGGGACAACGAACACCGGGGAGCTGTTTTTT. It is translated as CASSLDGTTNTGELFF.

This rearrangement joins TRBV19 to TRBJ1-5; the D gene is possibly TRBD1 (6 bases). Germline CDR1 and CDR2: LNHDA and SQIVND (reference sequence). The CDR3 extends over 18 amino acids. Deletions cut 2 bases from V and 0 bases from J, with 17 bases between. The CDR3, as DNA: TGTGCCAGTAGTATACGTATCCAGGGGAGATATAGCAATCAGCCCCAGCATTTT. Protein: CASSIRIQGRYSNQPQHF.

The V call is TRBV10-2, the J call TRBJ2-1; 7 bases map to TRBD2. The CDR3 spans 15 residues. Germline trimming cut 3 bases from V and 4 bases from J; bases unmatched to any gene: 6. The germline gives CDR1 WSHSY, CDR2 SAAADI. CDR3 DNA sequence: TGCGCCAGCAGTGATCGAGGGAGGGCGTACAATGAGCAGTTCTTC. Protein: CASSDRGRAYNEQFF.

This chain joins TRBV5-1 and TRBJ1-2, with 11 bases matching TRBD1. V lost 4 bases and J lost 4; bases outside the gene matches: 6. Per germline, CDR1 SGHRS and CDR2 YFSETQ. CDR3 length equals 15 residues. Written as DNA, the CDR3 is TGCGCCAGCAGCCCGAGGGACAGGGGGGCCTATGGCTACACCTTC. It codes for CASSPRDRGAYGYTF.

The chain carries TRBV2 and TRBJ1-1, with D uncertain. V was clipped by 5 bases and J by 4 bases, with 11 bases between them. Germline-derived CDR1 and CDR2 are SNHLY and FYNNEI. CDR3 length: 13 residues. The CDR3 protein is CASSYLATTEAFF. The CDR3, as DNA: TGTGCCAGCAGTTATCTAGCAACCACTGAAGCTTTCTTT.